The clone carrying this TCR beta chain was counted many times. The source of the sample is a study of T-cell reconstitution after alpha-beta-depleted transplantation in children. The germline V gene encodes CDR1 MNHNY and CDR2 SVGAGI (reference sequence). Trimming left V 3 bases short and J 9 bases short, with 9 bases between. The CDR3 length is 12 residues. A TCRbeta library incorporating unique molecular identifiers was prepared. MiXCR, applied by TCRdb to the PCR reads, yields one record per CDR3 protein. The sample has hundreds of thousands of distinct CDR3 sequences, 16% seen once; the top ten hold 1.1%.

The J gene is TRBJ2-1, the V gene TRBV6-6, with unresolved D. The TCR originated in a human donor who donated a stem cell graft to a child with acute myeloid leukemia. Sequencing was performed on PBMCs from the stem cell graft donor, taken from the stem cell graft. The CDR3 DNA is TGTGCCAGCAGTTATGACAAGACTGAGCAGTTCTTC. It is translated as CASSYDKTEQFF.